One T cell receptor (beta chain) is described in this entry. What it binds is unknown. At one boundary the junction diverges from the germline segment, which might be a read error. The CDR3 is made up of 16 amino acids. Germline V gives CDR1 SGHVS, CDR2 FQNEAQ. The sample originates from a study of cytomegalovirus exposure and HLA in healthy donors. In the study overall: Findings of an earlier analysis included 117 million unique TCR beta sequences from 170 million or so T cells. Findings of the study overall: Some TCR beta chains (roughly 160 of them) were listed as cytomegalovirus-associated. Among TCR sequences, most were rare, though some public TCRs appeared in many donors.

The PCR made use of 60 Vbeta and 13 Jbeta primers. The method was immunoSEQ multiplex PCR; TCRdb's version includes in-frame clones alone and lacks a portion of them. The repertoire holds approximately 140,000 clones, with 79% as singletons. The rearrangement joins TRBV7-8 to TRBJ1-6, with TRBD1 as a possible D gene (6 bases). The sequence derives from a young man in good health and CMV-seronegative. Input material: PBMCs. The chain's CDR3 is CASSSGGQSYNSPLYF. In nucleotides, the CDR3 is TGTGCCAGCAGCTCTGGTGGACAGAGCTATAATTCACCCCTCTACTTT. The whole variable domain, remainder taken from reference TRBV7-8 and TRBJ1-6, is GAGVSQSPRYKVAKRGQDVALRCDPISGHVSLFWYQQALGQGPEFLTYFQNEAQLDKSGLPSDRFFAERPEGSVSTLKIQRTQQEDSAVYLCASSSGGQSYNSPLYFGNGTRLTVT.